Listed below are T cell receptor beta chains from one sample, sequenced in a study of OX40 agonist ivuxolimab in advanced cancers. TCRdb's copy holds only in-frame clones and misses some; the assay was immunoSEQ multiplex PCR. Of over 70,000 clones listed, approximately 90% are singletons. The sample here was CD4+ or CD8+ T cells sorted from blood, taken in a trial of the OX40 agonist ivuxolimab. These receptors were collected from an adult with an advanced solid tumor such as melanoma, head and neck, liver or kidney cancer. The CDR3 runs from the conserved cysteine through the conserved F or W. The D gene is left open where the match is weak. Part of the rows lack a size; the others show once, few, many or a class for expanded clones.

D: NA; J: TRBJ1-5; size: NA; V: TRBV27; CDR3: CASNASGGSKQPQHF; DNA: TGTGCCAGCAATGCCTCGGGGGGCTCGAAACAGCCCCAGCATTTT
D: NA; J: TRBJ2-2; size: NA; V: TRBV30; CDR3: CAWTGRTDTGELFF; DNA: TGTGCCTGGACAGGGAGGACGGACACCGGGGAGCTGTTTTTT
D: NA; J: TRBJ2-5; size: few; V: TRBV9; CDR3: CASSVGGDETQYF; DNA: TGTGCCAGCAGCGTGGGAGGAGATGAGACCCAGTACTTC
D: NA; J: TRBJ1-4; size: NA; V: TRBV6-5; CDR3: CATHGGGGGEKLFF; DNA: TGTGCCACCCACGGGGGGGGCGGCGGTGAAAAACTGTTTTTT
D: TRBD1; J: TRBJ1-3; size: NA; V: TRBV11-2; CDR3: CASSSFSGTGGNTIYF; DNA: TGTGCCAGCAGCTCTTTCTCCGGGACAGGGGGAAACACCATATATTTT
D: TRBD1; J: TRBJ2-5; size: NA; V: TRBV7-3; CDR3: CASSLTGTGDSGDGETQYF; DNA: TGTGCCAGCAGCTTAACCGGGACAGGGGACTCCGGGGACGGGGAGACCCAGTACTTC
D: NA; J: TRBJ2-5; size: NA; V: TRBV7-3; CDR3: CASSPRGGKETQYF; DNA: TGTGCCAGCAGCCCGCGGGGCGGTAAAGAGACCCAGTACTTC
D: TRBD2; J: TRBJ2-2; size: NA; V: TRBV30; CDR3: CAWSVRRLAENTGELFF; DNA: TGTGCCTGGAGTGTAAGGAGGCTAGCGGAAAACACCGGGGAGCTGTTTTTT
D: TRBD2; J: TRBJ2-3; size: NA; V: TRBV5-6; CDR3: CASRLLETSGGTDTQYF; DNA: TGTGCCAGCAGGCTGTTGGAGACTAGCGGGGGCACAGATACGCAGTATTTT
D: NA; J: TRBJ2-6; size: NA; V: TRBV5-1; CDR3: CASSLGGPQSGANVLTF; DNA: TGCGCCAGCAGCTTGGGGGGGCCCCAATCTGGGGCCAACGTCCTGACTTTC
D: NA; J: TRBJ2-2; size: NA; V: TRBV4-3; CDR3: CASSPTLMGAGELFF; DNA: TGCGCCAGCAGCCCCACGTTAATGGGGGCCGGGGAGCTGTTTTTT
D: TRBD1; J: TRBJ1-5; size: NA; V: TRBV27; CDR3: CASSDREGQPQHF; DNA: TGTGCCAGCTCTGACAGGGAAGGACAGCCCCAGCATTTT
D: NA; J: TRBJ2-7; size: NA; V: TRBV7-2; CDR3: CASSLTPGSYEQYF; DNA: TGTGCCAGCAGCTTAACTCCGGGTTCCTACGAGCAGTACTTC
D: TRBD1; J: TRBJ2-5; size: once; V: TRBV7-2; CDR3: CASSLSQGRQETQYF; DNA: TGTGCCAGCAGCTTATCACAGGGGCGCCAAGAGACCCAGTACTTC
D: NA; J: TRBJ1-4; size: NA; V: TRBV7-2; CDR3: CASSSTGFNEKLFF; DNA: TGTGCCAGCAGCTCAACGGGGTTTAATGAAAAACTGTTTTTT
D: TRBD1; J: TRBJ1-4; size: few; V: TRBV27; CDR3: CASSLTQGGEKLFF; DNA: TGTGCCAGCAGTTTAACCCAGGGGGGTGAAAAACTGTTTTTT
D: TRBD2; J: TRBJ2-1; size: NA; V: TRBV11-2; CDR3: CASSSPGGGLGYNEQFF; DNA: TGTGCCAGCAGCTCCCCCGGGGGGGGCCTGGGGTACAATGAGCAGTTCTTC
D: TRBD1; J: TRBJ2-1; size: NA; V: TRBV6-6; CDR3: CASSTQGADEQFF; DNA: TGTGCCAGCAGTACCCAGGGGGCCGATGAGCAGTTCTTC
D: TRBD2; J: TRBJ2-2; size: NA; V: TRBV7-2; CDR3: CASSPAAGVTGELFF; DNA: TGTGCCAGCAGCCCTGCAGCGGGAGTCACCGGGGAGCTGTTTTTT
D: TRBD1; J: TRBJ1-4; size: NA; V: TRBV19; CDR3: CASSIQDRVKLFF; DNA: TGTGCCAGTAGTATCCAGGACAGGGTGAAACTGTTTTTT
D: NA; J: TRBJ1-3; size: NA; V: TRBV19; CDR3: CASSISSGAGNTIYF; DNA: TGTGCCAGTAGTATATCGTCAGGGGCTGGAAACACCATATATTTT
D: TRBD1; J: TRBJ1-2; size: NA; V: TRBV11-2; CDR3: CASSRQGDRRDYGYTF; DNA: TGTGCCAGCAGCCGACAGGGGGACCGGAGAGACTATGGCTACACCTTC
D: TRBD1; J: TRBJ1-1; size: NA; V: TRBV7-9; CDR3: CASSLTGQDTEAFF; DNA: TGTGCCAGCAGCTTAACGGGACAGGACACTGAAGCTTTCTTT